A single sample gave rise to the 32 T cell receptor beta chains below, sequenced in a study of CD8 T cells in ankylosing spondylitis. MiXCR, run by TCRdb on the 5' RACE reads, gives a single entry per CDR3 protein. The table includes approximately 45,000 distinct CDR3 sequences, 4% detected once. The sample consisted of blood, either unsorted or a sorted T cell fraction (not recorded which). These receptors were collected from a female donor with ankylosing spondylitis or in good health (not recorded which).

This clonotype was found a few times. This chain uses TRBV9 with TRBJ2-3; D is undetermined. This CDR3 region has 14 residues. CDR1 and CDR2 (germline): SGDLS, YYNGEE. Trimming left V 4 bases short and J 4 bases short, with 13 bases between. This chain's CDR3 is CASSPRWASDTQYF. As DNA, the CDR3 is TGTGCCAGCAGCCCCCGTTGGGCGTCAGATACGCAGTATTTT.

This clonotype was observed a handful of times. J is TRBJ2-7 and V is TRBV9; D could derive from TRBD1 or TRBD2 (6 bases each). The CDR3 loop spans 14 amino acids. Trimming took 0 bases from V and 6 from J, leaving 13 bases between them. The germline V gene has CDR1 SGDLS and CDR2 YYNGEE. The DNA for the CDR3 is TGTGCCAGCAGCGTAGGGGGGGCGCTCGGCGAGCAGTACTTC. As protein: CASSVGGALGEQYF. The full variable domain, with the rest looked up from reference TRBV9 and TRBJ2-7, is DSGVTQTPKHLITATGQRVTLRCSPRSGDLSVYWYQQSLDQGLQFLIQYYNGEERAKGNILERFSAQQFPDLHSELNLSSLELGDSALYFCASSVGGALGEQYFGPGTRLTVT.

This clonotype was counted many times. The chain has TRBV9 and TRBJ1-2; perhaps TRBD1 as D (6 bases). Per the germline V gene, CDR1 is SGDLS and CDR2 is YYNGEE. V lost 4 bases and J 6 bases, leaving 13 bases between the germline ends. This CDR3 is 13 amino acids long. CDR3 loop: CASSPSPGDGYTF. CDR3 coding DNA: TGTGCCAGCAGCCCGAGCCCAGGGGATGGCTACACCTTC.

The sample holds many counts of this clonotype. The CDR3 spells CASSVTGSTYNEQFF. The CDR3 DNA reads TGTGCCAGCAGCGTAACAGGTTCTACCTACAATGAGCAGTTCTTC. The rearrangement links TRBV9 to TRBJ2-1; D is perhaps TRBD1 (5 bases). This CDR3 has 15 amino acids. The V end lost 1 base, the J end lost 2 bases, and 10 bases lay between the germline ends. The germline CDR1 and CDR2 sequences are SGDLS and YYNGEE. Drawing the rest from reference TRBV9 and TRBJ2-1, the complete variable domain is DSGVTQTPKHLITATGQRVTLRCSPRSGDLSVYWYQQSLDQGLQFLIQYYNGEERAKGNILERFSAQQFPDLHSELNLSSLELGDSALYFCASSVTGSTYNEQFFGPGTRLTVL.

This clonotype was observed many times. This chain joins TRBV9 and TRBJ2-7; D gene ambiguous. Trimming took 2 bases from V and 5 from J, leaving 11 bases between them. Per the germline V gene, CDR1 is SGDLS and CDR2 is YYNGEE. CDR3 length: 13 residues. The CDR3 reads CASSVSPPDEQYF. The CDR3 DNA follows: TGTGCCAGCAGCGTCTCCCCCCCTGACGAGCAGTACTTC. Full variable domain (outside the CDR3, taken from reference TRBV9 and TRBJ2-7): DSGVTQTPKHLITATGQRVTLRCSPRSGDLSVYWYQQSLDQGLQFLIQYYNGEERAKGNILERFSAQQFPDLHSELNLSSLELGDSALYFCASSVSPPDEQYFGPGTRLTVT.

This clonotype showed up many times. V gene TRBV9 combines with J gene TRBJ1-2; D gene unclear. The CDR3 runs to 13 residues. The germline V and J ends were trimmed by 0 bases and 14 bases, with 17 bases remaining between them. CDR1 is SGDLS and CDR2 is YYNGEE in the germline V gene. The CDR3 loop is CASSVGWVPPGTF. CDR3 coding DNA: TGTGCCAGCAGCGTAGGTTGGGTTCCCCCGGGGACCTTC.

This clonotype was counted at least ten times. The chain is built from TRBV19 and TRBJ2-1; no definite D call. The CDR3 runs 12 residues. Per germline, CDR1 LNHDA and CDR2 SQIVND (reference sequence). With 8 bases removed from V and 4 bases from J, the gap between germline ends came to 9 bases. Here the CDR3 DNA reads TGTGCCAGTCCCAAAGGATACAATGAGCAGTTCTTC. Its protein is CASPKGYNEQFF.

This clonotype was found many times. The chain links TRBV21-1 to TRBJ2-7; the table's TRBD1 call for D was not verified on the DNA. TRBV21-1 is a recognized pseudogene. There are 16 residues in the CDR3. In DNA, the CDR3 is TGTGCCAGCAGCAAACCCGGGACAGGGTGGACTGGGGAGCAGTACTTC. Its protein product is CASSKPGTGWTGEQYF.

This clonotype was observed many times. The chain uses TRBV9 and TRBJ2-7; D is possibly TRBD2 (5 bases). Trimming left V 0 bases short and J 7 bases short, with 14 bases between. The CDR3 contains 14 residues. Germline V CDR1 and CDR2: SGDLS, YYNGEE. CDR3 bases: TGTGCCAGCAGCGTAGAGCCCGGGGTCGAAGAGCAGTACTTC. It encodes CASSVEPGVEEQYF.

There are many counts of this clonotype. The chain joins TRBV9 to TRBJ2-5; a weak D match, TRBD2 (5 bases). The CDR3 covers 15 residues. The V and J ends lost 2 bases and 4 bases respectively, with 15 bases between them. Germline V CDR1 and CDR2: SGDLS, YYNGEE. CDR3 sequence reads: CASSVEMNRGETQYF. Written as DNA, the CDR3 is TGTGCCAGCAGCGTCGAGATGAACCGGGGAGAGACCCAGTACTTC.

This sequence joins TRBV9 and TRBJ2-7, with 9 bases identical to TRBD1. The CDR3 sequence is 13 residues long. CDR1 is SGDLS, CDR2 YYNGEE, per germline. V was clipped by 2 bases and J by 12 bases; unmatched bases: 9. Here the CDR3 reads CASSVGQGPPRYF. The CDR3 DNA reads as TGTGCCAGCAGCGTGGGACAGGGACCGCCACGGTACTTC.

This clonotype was counted many times. The V and J genes are TRBV9 and TRBJ2-7; tentative D call: TRBD1 (6 bases). The V end lost 0 bases, the J end lost 2 bases, and 15 bases lay between the germline ends. Germline assignment: CDR1 SGDLS and CDR2 YYNGEE. CDR3 length: 16 residues. The CDR3: CASSVDFGTPPYEQYF. In nucleotides, the CDR3 is TGTGCCAGCAGCGTAGACTTCGGGACACCACCCTACGAGCAGTACTTC.

At least ten counts were recorded for this clonotype. The J gene is TRBJ2-1, the V gene TRBV9; 9 nucleotides align to TRBD1. With V trimmed by 6 bases and J by 12 bases, 10 bases remained unmatched. Germline CDR1 reads SGDLS; CDR2 reads YYNGEE. The CDR3 covers 13 residues. CDR3 loop: CASTRTGDGLQFF. CDR3 nucleotides: TGTGCCAGCACCCGGACAGGGGATGGCTTGCAGTTCTTC.

This clonotype has a count of ten or more. V and J are TRBV9 and TRBJ2-1; TRBD1 matches at 11 bases. CDR1 is SGDLS, CDR2 YYNGEE, per germline. The CDR3 spans 18 residues. V was pared by 3 bases and J by 7 bases, with 15 bases of the junction left unmatched. CDR3 sequence: CASSELGRGDRGGNEQFF. The DNA for the CDR3 is TGTGCCAGCAGCGAGCTCGGTAGAGGGGACAGGGGGGGTAATGAGCAGTTCTTC.

In this sample, this clonotype turned up many times. This chain links TRBV9 with TRBJ2-7; tentative D call: TRBD2 (6 bases). The CDR3 runs to 15 residues. Trimming removed 3 bases from V and 3 bases from J, with 16 bases in between. Looked up from germline, CDR1 is SGDLS and CDR2 is YYNGEE. The CDR3 nucleotides read TGTGCCAGCAGCGCGGGTGGGGACTCCGGCTACGAGCAGTACTTC. This codes for CASSAGGDSGYEQYF.

This clonotype was seen at least ten times. The gene calls are TRBV9 and TRBJ1-1; D not resolved. The germline V gene has CDR1 SGDLS and CDR2 YYNGEE. The CDR3 covers 12 residues. The germline V and J ends were trimmed by 1 base and 7 bases, with 8 bases remaining between them. CDR3 nucleotide sequence: TGTGCCAGCAGCGTAATCGGCGGTGAAGCTTTCTTT. It yields the protein CASSVIGGEAFF. The full variable domain, its missing parts supplied by reference TRBV9 and TRBJ1-1, is DSGVTQTPKHLITATGQRVTLRCSPRSGDLSVYWYQQSLDQGLQFLIQYYNGEERAKGNILERFSAQQFPDLHSELNLSSLELGDSALYFCASSVIGGEAFFGQGTRLTVV.

This clonotype was observed a handful of times. The V and J genes are TRBV9 and TRBJ2-2; 11 bases fit TRBD2. There are 18 residues in the CDR3. The germline V gene has CDR1 SGDLS and CDR2 YYNGEE. J lost 2 bases, V lost 0 bases, and 6 bases had no gene match. CDR3 sequence: CASSVGASGGINTGELFF. Here the CDR3 DNA reads TGTGCCAGCAGCGTAGGGGCTAGCGGGGGGATAAACACCGGGGAGCTGTTTTTT. Complete variable domain (other parts from reference TRBV9 and TRBJ2-2): DSGVTQTPKHLITATGQRVTLRCSPRSGDLSVYWYQQSLDQGLQFLIQYYNGEERAKGNILERFSAQQFPDLHSELNLSSLELGDSALYFCASSVGASGGINTGELFFGEGSRLTVL.

This clonotype was observed at least ten times. This chain connects TRBV9 to TRBJ2-2; D uncertain. V lost 0 bases and J lost 0, with 9 bases in between. CDR3 length equals 16 residues. CDR1 is SGDLS, CDR2 YYNGEE, per germline. The CDR3 protein is CASSVEITANTGELFF. In DNA form, the CDR3 reads TGTGCCAGCAGCGTAGAAATTACCGCGAACACCGGGGAGCTGTTTTTT.

This clonotype was seen repeatedly, ten times or more. This chain joins TRBV9 and TRBJ1-2, with 7 bases fitting TRBD1. V shed 0 bases, J shed 13 bases, and the junction held 6 bases outside the gene matches. This CDR3 is built from 12 residues. Germline loops: CDR1 SGDLS, CDR2 YYNGEE. CDR3 DNA: TGTGCCAGCAGCGTAGCGGGACAGCATCTCACCTTC. Residues: CASSVAGQHLTF.

This clonotype was picked up many times. The chain joins TRBV9 to TRBJ1-1; D unclear. The CDR3 runs to 12 residues. Trimming pared 5 bases from V and 2 bases from J, leaving 7 bases between. Germline V gene data show CDR1 as SGDLS and CDR2 as YYNGEE. The CDR3: CASSAVNTEAFF. The CDR3 DNA sequence: TGTGCCAGCAGTGCAGTCAACACTGAAGCTTTCTTT. Looking up the rest from reference TRBV9 and TRBJ1-1 gives the full variable domain: DSGVTQTPKHLITATGQRVTLRCSPRSGDLSVYWYQQSLDQGLQFLIQYYNGEERAKGNILERFSAQQFPDLHSELNLSSLELGDSALYFCASSAVNTEAFFGQGTRLTVV.

Many counts were recorded for this clonotype. The chain employs TRBV9 and TRBJ1-4, with TRBD1 matching over 8 bases. This CDR3 is built from 15 residues. CDR1 is SGDLS, CDR2 YYNGEE, per germline. V dropped 3 bases and J dropped 8; count of bases not matched to a gene: 9. DNA of the CDR3: TGTGCCAGCAGCGCCAGGACAGGGAAGGACGAAAAACTGTTTTTT. Its protein product is CASSARTGKDEKLFF.

This clonotype showed up many times. V usage is TRBV9 and J usage is TRBJ2-2; D is possibly TRBD1 (6 bases). Germline V gene sequence: CDR1 SGDLS, CDR2 YYNGEE. There are 13 residues in the CDR3. Trimming cost V 1 base and J 6 bases, with 7 bases left between them. CDR3 DNA: TGTGCCAGCAGCGTACAGGGGTCCGGGGAGCTGTTTTTT. The encoded protein is CASSVQGSGELFF. The whole variable domain, filled in from reference TRBV9 and TRBJ2-2, reads DSGVTQTPKHLITATGQRVTLRCSPRSGDLSVYWYQQSLDQGLQFLIQYYNGEERAKGNILERFSAQQFPDLHSELNLSSLELGDSALYFCASSVQGSGELFFGEGSRLTVL.

This clonotype appeared many times. The V call is TRBV11-3, the J call TRBJ1-4, with unresolved D. The CDR3 runs to 12 residues. V lost 7 bases and J lost 8, with 11 bases in between. The germline gives CDR1 SGHNT, CDR2 YENEEA. CDR3 in DNA: TGTGCCAGCACCCCGCCTGGGGAAAAACTGTTTTTT. Translating gives CASTPPGEKLFF.

This clonotype appeared many times. The rearrangement uses TRBV9 and TRBJ1-1; the match to TRBD1 covers 7 bases. The CDR3 runs to 15 residues. Germline V gene data show CDR1 as SGDLS and CDR2 as YYNGEE. V lost 3 bases, J lost 1 base, and 6 bases stayed unmatched. CDR3 residues: CASSATQGPNTEAFF. The CDR3 nucleotides read TGTGCCAGCAGCGCAACACAGGGGCCGAACACTGAAGCTTTCTTT.

This clonotype showed up many times. This sequence joins TRBV9 and TRBJ1-2; D might be TRBD1 (6 bases). CDR1 and CDR2 (germline): SGDLS, YYNGEE. CDR3 size: 15 residues. Trimming removed 3 bases at V and 2 bases at J, with 14 bases between. Written as DNA, the CDR3 is TGTGCCAGCAGCGCACAGGGAGATCGGAACTATGGCTACACCTTC. Residues: CASSAQGDRNYGYTF.

This clonotype was observed at least ten times. V gene TRBV9 combines with J gene TRBJ2-3, with a weak D call TRBD2 (5 bases). Per the germline V gene, CDR1 is SGDLS and CDR2 is YYNGEE. V shed 0 bases and J shed 6 bases, with 17 bases lying between them. The CDR3 totals 16 residues. This CDR3 is CASSVAGGKHSDTQYF. DNA of the CDR3: TGTGCCAGCAGCGTAGCCGGAGGAAAGCATTCCGATACGCAGTATTTT.

This clonotype appeared many times. V gene TRBV9 combines with J gene TRBJ2-1, with 14 nucleotides matching TRBD2. V trimming: 2 bases; J trimming: 4 bases; junction bases outside the gene matches: 11. The CDR3 has 19 amino acids. Germline CDR1 reads SGDLS; CDR2 reads YYNGEE. For the CDR3, the DNA is TGTGCCAGCAGCGTCGGACTAGCGGGGGGCCGACGAACTTACAATGAGCAGTTCTTC. Its translation: CASSVGLAGGRRTYNEQFF. The variable domain in full, completed from reference TRBV9 and TRBJ2-1, reads DSGVTQTPKHLITATGQRVTLRCSPRSGDLSVYWYQQSLDQGLQFLIQYYNGEERAKGNILERFSAQQFPDLHSELNLSSLELGDSALYFCASSVGLAGGRRTYNEQFFGPGTRLTVL.

This clonotype occurred many times. This chain connects TRBV9 to TRBJ2-1; D might be TRBD2 (5 bases). Per germline, CDR1 SGDLS and CDR2 YYNGEE. The CDR3 consists of 15 residues. V dropped 0 bases and J dropped 4 bases, with 11 bases sitting between them. As DNA, the CDR3 is TGTGCCAGCAGCGTAGACGGGATCGCATACAATGAGCAGTTCTTC. Protein product: CASSVDGIAYNEQFF.

There are many counts of this clonotype. V is TRBV9 and J is TRBJ2-3; D gene uncertain. This CDR3 contains 15 residues. CDR1 and CDR2 from the germline V gene are SGDLS and YYNGEE. V was pared by 1 base and J by 1 base, with 10 bases between. The CDR3 coding sequence is TGTGCCAGCAGCGTAATCCAGCAGGGCACAGATACGCAGTATTTT. Amino acid sequence: CASSVIQQGTDTQYF. Together with reference TRBV9 and TRBJ2-3, the CDR3 gives the full variable domain: DSGVTQTPKHLITATGQRVTLRCSPRSGDLSVYWYQQSLDQGLQFLIQYYNGEERAKGNILERFSAQQFPDLHSELNLSSLELGDSALYFCASSVIQQGTDTQYFGPGTRLTVL.

The chain is built from TRBV9 and TRBJ2-5; D is unresolved. V was trimmed by 1 base and J by 5 bases, leaving 6 bases between them. The CDR3 sequence is 12 residues long. Germline V gene lookup returns CDR1 SGDLS and CDR2 YYNGEE. CDR3 nucleotide sequence: TGTGCCAGCAGCGTATTTGGGGAGACCCAGTACTTC. Protein: CASSVFGETQYF.

This clonotype was observed at least ten times. The rearrangement links TRBV9 to TRBJ2-1, with 7 nucleotides matching TRBD2. Losses at the gene ends were 4 bases for V and 3 bases for J; bases not matched to a gene: 7. The germline CDR1 and CDR2 sequences are SGDLS and YYNGEE. This CDR3 region has 15 residues. The CDR3 DNA reads TGTGCCAGCAGCCCACGGGGGGATGGCTACAATGAGCAGTTCTTC. Its translation: CASSPRGDGYNEQFF. Full variable domain (rest looked up from reference TRBV9 and TRBJ2-1): DSGVTQTPKHLITATGQRVTLRCSPRSGDLSVYWYQQSLDQGLQFLIQYYNGEERAKGNILERFSAQQFPDLHSELNLSSLELGDSALYFCASSPRGDGYNEQFFGPGTRLTVL.

This chain uses TRBV23-1 with TRBJ2-1, with unresolved D. TRBV23-1 is identified as an open reading frame with a role that is uncertain. Deletions cut 0 bases from V and 4 bases from J, with 7 bases between. The CDR3 contains 14 residues. The CDR3 nucleotides read TGCGCCAGCAGTCAATCGAAAAGATACAATGAGCAGTTCTTC. The encoded protein is CASSQSKRYNEQFF.